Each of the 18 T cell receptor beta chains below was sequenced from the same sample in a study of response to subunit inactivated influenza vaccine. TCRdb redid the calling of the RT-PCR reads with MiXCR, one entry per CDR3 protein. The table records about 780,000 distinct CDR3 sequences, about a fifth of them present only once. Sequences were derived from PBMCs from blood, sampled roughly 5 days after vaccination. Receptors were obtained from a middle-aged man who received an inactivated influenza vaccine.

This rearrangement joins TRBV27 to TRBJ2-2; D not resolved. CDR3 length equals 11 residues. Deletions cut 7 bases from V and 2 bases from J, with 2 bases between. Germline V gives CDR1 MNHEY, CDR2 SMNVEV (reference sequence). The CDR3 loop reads CASTNTGELFF. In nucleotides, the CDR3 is TGTGCCAGCACAAACACCGGGGAGCTGTTTTTT.

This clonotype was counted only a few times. CDR3 nucleotides: TGTGCCAGCAGTGCTTCAGAGACCCAGTACTTC. It specifies CASSASETQYF. The chain joins TRBV25-1 to TRBJ2-5; D ambiguous. CDR3 length equals 11 residues. V was cut by 4 bases and J by 4 bases, with 4 bases left in between. CDR1 is MGHDK, CDR2 SYGVNS, per germline.

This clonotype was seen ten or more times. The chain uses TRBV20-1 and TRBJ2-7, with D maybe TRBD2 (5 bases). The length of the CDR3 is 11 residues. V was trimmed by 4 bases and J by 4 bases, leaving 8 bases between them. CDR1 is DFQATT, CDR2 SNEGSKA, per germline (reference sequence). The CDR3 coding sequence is TGCAGTGCTAAGGACTTATACGAGCAGTACTTC. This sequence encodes CSAKDLYEQYF.

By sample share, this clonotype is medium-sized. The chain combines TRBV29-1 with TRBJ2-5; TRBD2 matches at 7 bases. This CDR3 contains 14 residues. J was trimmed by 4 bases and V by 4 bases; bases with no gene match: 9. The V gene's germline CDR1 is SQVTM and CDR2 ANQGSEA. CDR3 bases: TGCAGCGTTGCGGAACGGGGGGTCGGAGAGACCCAGTACTTC. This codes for CSVAERGVGETQYF.

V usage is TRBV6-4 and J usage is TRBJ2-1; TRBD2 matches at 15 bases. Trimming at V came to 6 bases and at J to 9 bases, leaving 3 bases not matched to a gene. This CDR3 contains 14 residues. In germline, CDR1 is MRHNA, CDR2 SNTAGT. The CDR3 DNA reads TGTGCCAGCAGCGGGACTAGCGGGAGGCGTGAGCAGTTCTTC. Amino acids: CASSGTSGRREQFF.

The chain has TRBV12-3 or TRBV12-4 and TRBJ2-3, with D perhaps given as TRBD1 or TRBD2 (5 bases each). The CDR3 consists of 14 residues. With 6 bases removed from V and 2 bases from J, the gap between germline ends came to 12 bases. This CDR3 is CASRPGPNTDTQYF. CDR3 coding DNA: TGTGCCAGCAGGCCGGGACCAAACACAGATACGCAGTATTTT.

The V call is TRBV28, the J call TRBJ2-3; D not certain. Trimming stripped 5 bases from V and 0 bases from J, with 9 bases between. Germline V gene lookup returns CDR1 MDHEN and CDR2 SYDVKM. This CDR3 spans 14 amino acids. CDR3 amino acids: CASSRTPSTDTQYF. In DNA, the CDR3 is TGTGCCAGCAGTCGAACACCGAGCACAGATACGCAGTATTTT.

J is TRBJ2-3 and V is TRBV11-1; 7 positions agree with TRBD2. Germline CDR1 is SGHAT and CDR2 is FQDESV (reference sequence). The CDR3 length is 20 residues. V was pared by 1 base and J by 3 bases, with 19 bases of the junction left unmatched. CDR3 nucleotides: TGTGCCAGCAGCTTAGAACCTCTTAGAGGCGGACTAGTTCTTACAGATACGCAGTATTTT. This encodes CASSLEPLRGGLVLTDTQYF.

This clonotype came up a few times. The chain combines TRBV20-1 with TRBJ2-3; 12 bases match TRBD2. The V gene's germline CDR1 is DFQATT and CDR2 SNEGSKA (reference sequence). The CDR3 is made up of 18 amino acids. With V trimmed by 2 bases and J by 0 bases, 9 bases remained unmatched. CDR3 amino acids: CSARTPSGRVRSTDTQYF. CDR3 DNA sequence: TGCAGTGCTAGAACCCCTAGCGGGAGGGTACGGAGCACAGATACGCAGTATTTT.

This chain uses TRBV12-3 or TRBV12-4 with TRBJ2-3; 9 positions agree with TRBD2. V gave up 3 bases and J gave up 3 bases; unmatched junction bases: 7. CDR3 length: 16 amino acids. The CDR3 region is CASSFKSGGPTDTQYF. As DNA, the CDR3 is TGTGCCAGCAGTTTTAAGAGCGGGGGGCCAACAGATACGCAGTATTTT.

The CDR3 here is CASSPEGGNQPQHF. The CDR3 DNA reads TGTGCCAGCAGTCCCGAGGGGGGCAATCAGCCCCAGCATTTT. The V and J genes are TRBV6-1 and TRBJ1-5; TRBD1 is a possible D gene (6 bases). The V gene's germline CDR1 is MNHNS and CDR2 SASEGT. V dropped 5 bases and J dropped 2 bases, with 10 bases sitting between them. This CDR3 region has 14 residues.

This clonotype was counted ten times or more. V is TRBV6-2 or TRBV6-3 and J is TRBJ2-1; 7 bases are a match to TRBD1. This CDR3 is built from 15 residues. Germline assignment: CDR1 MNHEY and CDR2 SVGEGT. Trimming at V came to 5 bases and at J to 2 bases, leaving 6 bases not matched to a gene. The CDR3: CASSPGQATYNEQFF. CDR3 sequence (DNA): TGTGCCAGCAGTCCTGGACAGGCCACCTACAATGAGCAGTTCTTC.

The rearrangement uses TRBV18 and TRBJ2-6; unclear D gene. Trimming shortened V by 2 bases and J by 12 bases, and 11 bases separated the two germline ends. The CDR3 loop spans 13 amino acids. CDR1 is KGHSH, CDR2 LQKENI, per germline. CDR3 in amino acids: CASSPTTESVLTF. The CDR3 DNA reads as TGTGCCAGCTCACCAACCACGGAAAGCGTCCTGACTTTC.

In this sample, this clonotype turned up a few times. The CDR3 region has the DNA TGCGCCAGCAGCCCTCGGGACCCCGGGACTGAAGCTTTCTTT. This gives the protein CASSPRDPGTEAFF. The V and J genes are TRBV4-1 and TRBJ1-1; D is perhaps TRBD1 (5 bases). The V gene's germline CDR1 is MGHRA and CDR2 YSYEKL. The germline V and J ends were trimmed by 4 bases and 5 bases, with 14 bases remaining between them. This CDR3 region has 14 residues.

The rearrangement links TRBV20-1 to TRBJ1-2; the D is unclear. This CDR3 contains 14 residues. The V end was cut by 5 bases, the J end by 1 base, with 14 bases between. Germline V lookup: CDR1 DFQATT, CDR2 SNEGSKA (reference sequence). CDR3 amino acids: CSAPGVGINYGYTF. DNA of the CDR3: TGCAGTGCTCCTGGAGTGGGGATTAACTATGGCTACACCTTC.

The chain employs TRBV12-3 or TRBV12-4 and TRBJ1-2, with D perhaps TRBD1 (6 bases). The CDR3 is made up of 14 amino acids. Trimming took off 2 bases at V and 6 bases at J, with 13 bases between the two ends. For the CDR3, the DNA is TGTGCCAGCAGTTTAAACGGGGGCGCCGATGGCTACACCTTC. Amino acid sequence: CASSLNGGADGYTF.

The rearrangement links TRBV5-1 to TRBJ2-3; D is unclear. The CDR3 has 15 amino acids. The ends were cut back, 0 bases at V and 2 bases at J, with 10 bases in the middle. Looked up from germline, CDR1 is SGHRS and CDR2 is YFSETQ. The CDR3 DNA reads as TGCGCCAGCAGCTTGGCCGACTTCAACACAGATACGCAGTATTTT. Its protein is CASSLADFNTDTQYF.

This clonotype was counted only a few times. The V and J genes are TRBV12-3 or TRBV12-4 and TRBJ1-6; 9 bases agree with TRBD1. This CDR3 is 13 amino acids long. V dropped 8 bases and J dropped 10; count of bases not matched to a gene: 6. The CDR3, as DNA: TGTGCCAGCTCGGGACAGGGAGGATCACCCCTCCACTTT. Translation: CASSGQGGSPLHF.